The 31 T cell receptor beta chains listed next were all sequenced from one sample in a study of T-cell reconstitution after alpha-beta-depleted transplantation in children. Preparing the TCRbeta library involved the use of unique molecular identifiers. TCRdb processed the PCR reads anew with MiXCR; each CDR3 protein has one entry. In the table there are about 500,000 distinct CDR3 sequences, about an eighth of which are singletons. This specimen was PBMCs, mostly from graft donor cells, taken 180 days after TCRalphabeta/CD19-depleted stem cell transplant. The receptors shown here come from a female patient between 2 and 15 years old who had a stem cell transplant for aplastic anemia, so the T cells may come from the graft donor.

This clonotype appeared a few times. V usage is TRBV5-1 and J usage is TRBJ2-5, with 8 bases identical to TRBD2. There are 15 residues in the CDR3. With V trimmed by 5 bases and J by 2 bases, 8 bases remained unmatched. The V gene's germline CDR1 is SGHRS and CDR2 YFSETQ. CDR3 sequence reads: CASSRTVAGQETQYF. Here the CDR3 DNA reads TGCGCCAGCAGTCGTACCGTAGCGGGGCAAGAGACCCAGTACTTC.

This clonotype has more than one count but fewer than ten. The chain joins TRBV6-2 or TRBV6-3 to TRBJ2-6; no firm D call. Between the trimmed V and J ends, which lost 10 bases and 0 bases, there was a span of 10 bases. CDR3 length: 14 amino acids. Germline V gene lookup returns CDR1 MNHEY and CDR2 SVGEGT. CDR3 residues: CATKPHSGANVLTF. For the CDR3, the DNA is TGTGCCACTAAGCCACACTCTGGGGCCAACGTCCTGACTTTC.

The chain combines TRBV7-2 with TRBJ2-5; D is unclear. Trimming cost V 5 bases and J 0 bases, with 10 bases left between them. CDR1 SGHTA and CDR2 FQGNSA come from the germline V gene. The CDR3 runs to 14 residues. CDR3 bases: TGTGCCAGCAGCCCCGCCGGACACCAAGAGACCCAGTACTTC. Amino acids: CASSPAGHQETQYF. The variable domain in full, completed from reference TRBV7-2 and TRBJ2-5, reads GAGVSQSPSNKVTEKGKDVELRCDPISGHTALYWYRQSLGQGLEFLIYFQGNSAPDKSGLPSDRFSAERTGGSVSTLTIQRTQQEDSAVYLCASSPAGHQETQYFGPGTRLLVL.

The chain has TRBV4-3 and TRBJ2-2, with 9 bases identical to TRBD1. The length of the CDR3 is 18 residues. Germline CDR1 LGHNA, CDR2 YSLEER. V shed 1 base, J shed 1 base, and the junction held 7 bases outside the gene matches. The CDR3 region has the DNA TGCGCCAGCAGCCAAGGAGGGACAGGGAGCTGGAACACCGGGGAGCTGTTTTTT. It specifies CASSQGGTGSWNTGELFF.

In its sample, this clonotype was seen many times. The CDR3 protein is CSVAGSSYEQYF. CDR3 in DNA: TGCAGCGTCGCCGGGTCCTCCTACGAGCAGTACTTC. The rearrangement links TRBV29-1 to TRBJ2-7, with no clear D. CDR3 length equals 12 residues. V dropped 6 bases and J dropped 0 bases, with 9 bases sitting between them. Germline CDR1 reads SQVTM; CDR2 reads ANQGSEA.

This clonotype was seen only a few times. The genes are TRBV5-1 and TRBJ2-1, with D uncertain. CDR1 and CDR2 (germline): SGHRS, YFSETQ. The CDR3 loop spans 14 amino acids. With 5 bases removed from V and 4 bases from J, the gap between germline ends came to 13 bases. CDR3 DNA sequence: TGCGCCAGCAGAATACCTCTCCTTTACAATGAGCAGTTCTTC. It translates to CASRIPLLYNEQFF.

V gene TRBV6-2 or TRBV6-3 combines with J gene TRBJ2-3; TRBD2 agrees at 14 bases. Germline CDR1 and CDR2: MNHEY and SVGEGT. After removal of 1 base from V and 4 bases from J, the junction contained 4 bases not matched to a gene. The CDR3 is 17 amino acids. CDR3 sequence reads: CASSYFGLAGGPDTQYF. Written as DNA, the CDR3 is TGTGCCAGCAGTTACTTCGGACTAGCGGGAGGTCCAGATACGCAGTATTTT.

This clonotype showed up just a few times. The chain carries TRBV7-3 and TRBJ2-6; 7 positions match TRBD1. This CDR3 has 17 amino acids. Germline CDR1 SGHTA, CDR2 FQGTGA. V shed 2 bases and J 0 bases; nucleotides not matched to a gene: 4. The CDR3 region is CASSLQGESSGANVLTF. The CDR3 DNA reads TGTGCCAGCAGCTTACAGGGGGAGAGCTCTGGGGCCAACGTCCTGACTTTC.

The rearrangement uses TRBV4-3 and TRBJ2-7; 7 nucleotides line up with TRBD2. Germline-derived CDR1 and CDR2 are LGHNA and YSLEER. The V and J ends lost 4 bases and 2 bases, in that order; junction bases with no gene match: 8. This CDR3 is 15 amino acids long. The CDR3 coding sequence is TGCGCCAGCAGCCCCCAAAGCGGGAATCCCTACGAGCAGTACTTC. It codes for CASSPQSGNPYEQYF.

This clonotype occurred many times. The chain uses TRBV29-1 and TRBJ2-5; 11 bases match TRBD1. The trim removed 6 bases at V and 2 bases at J, leaving 8 bases unmatched. This CDR3 has 15 amino acids. Looked up from germline, CDR1 is SQVTM and CDR2 is ANQGSEA. CDR3 in DNA: TGCAGCGTGACCCTCGGACAGGGGGCACAAGAGACCCAGTACTTC. Protein: CSVTLGQGAQETQYF. Using reference TRBV29-1 and TRBJ2-5 for the parts outside the CDR3, the full variable domain is SAVISQKPSRDICQRGTSLTIQCQVDSQVTMMFWYRQQPGQSLTLIATANQGSEATYESGFVIDKFPISRPNLTFSTLTVSNMSPEDSSIYLCSVTLGQGAQETQYFGPGTRLLVL.

In its sample, this clonotype was seen a few times. The CDR3 region has the DNA TGCGCCAGCAGCCAATATTATCAGGGCAACTATGGCTACACCTTC. Encoded protein: CASSQYYQGNYGYTF. V gene TRBV4-3 combines with J gene TRBJ1-2, with D maybe TRBD1 (5 bases). The CDR3 sequence is 15 residues long. Deletions cut 2 bases from V and 2 bases from J, with 12 bases between. Germline-derived CDR1 and CDR2 are LGHNA and YSLEER.

In this sample, this clonotype turned up a few times. The CDR3 DNA follows: TGTGCCAGCAGAAGCGGGACCTACGAGCAGTACGTC. Protein sequence: CASRSGTYEQYV. The chain links TRBV6-2 or TRBV6-3 to TRBJ2-7; TRBD2 agrees at 7 bases. Germline V gene data show CDR1 as MNHEY and CDR2 as SVGEGT. V was pared by 6 bases and J by 2 bases, with 1 base of the junction left unmatched. This CDR3 is built from 12 residues.

This clonotype was seen once. The chain has TRBV4-3 and TRBJ1-3; D not resolved. CDR3 size: 17 residues. V was clipped by 0 bases and J by 0 bases, with 12 bases between them. The germline V gene encodes CDR1 LGHNA and CDR2 YSLEER. For the CDR3, the DNA is TGCGCCAGCAGCCAAGACGTCCCCTCAGACTCTGGAAACACCATATATTTT. Translating gives CASSQDVPSDSGNTIYF.

CDR3 sequence reads: CSAILTNPGYTF. CDR3 bases: TGCAGCGCCATTCTCACTAATCCTGGCTACACCTTC. The V call is TRBV29-1, the J call TRBJ1-2; D gene unclear. Germline CDR1 reads SQVTM; CDR2 reads ANQGSEA. Trimming removed 7 bases from V and 7 bases from J, with 16 bases in between. The CDR3 sequence is 12 residues long.

This clonotype was counted only a few times. The chain recombines TRBV27 with TRBJ2-7; D unresolved. CDR1 MNHEY and CDR2 SMNVEV come from the germline V gene (reference sequence). This CDR3 is built from 14 residues. V was cut by 2 bases and J by 3 bases, with 11 bases left in between. The CDR3 reads CASSLPGVNYEQYF. The CDR3 nucleotides are TGTGCCAGCAGTTTACCGGGTGTCAACTACGAGCAGTACTTC.

This clonotype was observed a few times. The chain has TRBV7-2 and TRBJ2-7; TRBD2 aligns across 9 bases. The CDR3 sequence is 16 residues long. The germline V gene encodes CDR1 SGHTA and CDR2 FQGNSA. J was trimmed by 3 bases and V by 0 bases; bases with no gene match: 6. The CDR3 nucleotides read TGTGCCAGCAGCTTAGCCGTAGCGGGAGCCATCTACGAGCAGTACTTC. This encodes CASSLAVAGAIYEQYF.

The rearrangement joins TRBV5-8 to TRBJ2-7; 7 bases match TRBD1. The length of the CDR3 is 12 residues. The germline V gene has CDR1 SGHTS and CDR2 YDEGEE. V was clipped by 4 bases and J by 9 bases; unmatched bases: 7. The CDR3 DNA follows: TGTGCCAGCAGCGCCGGACAGGCCAGGCAGTACGTC. Protein: CASSAGQARQYV.

The chain is built from TRBV6-5 and TRBJ2-4; tentative D call: TRBD1 (6 bases). The CDR3 covers 17 residues. V was cut by 4 bases and J by 0 bases, with 16 bases left in between. Germline CDR1 MNHEY, CDR2 SVGAGI. The CDR3 here is CASSSHSWDIAKNIQYF. CDR3 DNA: TGTGCCAGCAGTTCCCATAGCTGGGACATAGCCAAAAACATTCAGTACTTC.

CDR3 loop: CASSFSSNTGELFF. The DNA of the CDR3 is TGTGCCAGCAGCTTCAGCTCAAACACCGGGGAGCTGTTTTTT. The chain combines TRBV7-9 with TRBJ2-2, with D uncertain. V was trimmed by 3 bases and J by 2 bases, leaving 7 bases between them. The CDR3 is made up of 14 amino acids. Germline CDR1 reads SEHNR; CDR2 reads FQNEAQ (reference sequence). Variable domain in full (rest from reference TRBV7-9 and TRBJ2-2): DTGVSQNPRHKITKRGQNVTFRCDPISEHNRLYWYRQTLGQGPEFLTYFQNEAQLEKSRLLSDRFSAERPKGSFSTLEIQRTEQGDSAMYLCASSFSSNTGELFFGEGSRLTVL.

This clonotype was recorded at least ten times. The gene calls are TRBV5-5 and TRBJ2-5; possible D gene TRBD2, 6 bases. Germline-derived CDR1 and CDR2 are SGHKS and YYEKEE (reference sequence). The CDR3 length is 14 residues. Trimming pared 0 bases from V and 4 bases from J, leaving 10 bases between. The CDR3 bases are TGTGCCAGCAGCTTGGAGGGACTTGGAGAGACCCAGTACTTC. This gives the protein CASSLEGLGETQYF.

The chain links TRBV15 to TRBJ2-1; either TRBD1 or TRBD2 may supply D (6 bases each). The CDR3 sequence is 16 residues long. Per germline, CDR1 LNHNV and CDR2 YYDKDF (reference sequence). With 1 base removed from V and 0 bases from J, the gap between germline ends came to 10 bases. CDR3 nucleotide sequence: TGTGCCACCAGCAGAGGGGGGGCCAGCTCCTACAATGAGCAGTTCTTC. Its translation is CATSRGGASSYNEQFF. Full variable domain (remainder filled in from reference TRBV15 and TRBJ2-1): DAMVIQNPRYQVTQFGKPVTLSCSQTLNHNVMYWYQQKSSQAPKLLFHYYDKDFNNEADTPDNFQSRRPNTSFCFLDIRSPGLGDTAMYLCATSRGGASSYNEQFFGPGTRLTVL.

This clonotype was seen many times. The chain couples TRBV25-1 to TRBJ2-7; D not certain. Trimming stripped 4 bases from V and 3 bases from J, with 4 bases between. Germline CDR1 reads MGHDK; CDR2 reads SYGVNS. This CDR3 spans 11 amino acids. The CDR3 region has the DNA TGTGCCAGCAGTGCCTACTACGAGCAGTACTTC. Amino acids: CASSAYYEQYF.

The V gene is TRBV7-2, the J gene TRBJ2-1; D remains unclear. Between the trimmed V and J ends, which lost 1 base and 4 bases, there was a span of 11 bases. CDR3 length: 15 amino acids. Germline V gene sequence: CDR1 SGHTA, CDR2 FQGNSA. The CDR3, as DNA: TGTGCCAGCAGCTTAGTCGATCGGCAATACAATGAGCAGTTCTTC. It yields the protein CASSLVDRQYNEQFF.

The V call is TRBV20-1, the J call TRBJ1-5; 10 nucleotides match TRBD1. The germline CDR1 and CDR2 sequences are DFQATT and SNEGSKA (reference sequence). Trimming cost V 6 bases and J 8 bases; bases outside gene matches: 16. CDR3 length equals 16 residues. CDR3 region: CSAARPGQGYVEPQHF. DNA for the CDR3: TGCAGTGCCGCTAGACCGGGACAGGGGTACGTTGAGCCCCAGCATTTT.

This chain links TRBV7-2 with TRBJ1-2, with a tentative D call TRBD1 (6 bases). Germline assignment: CDR1 SGHTA and CDR2 FQGNSA. The CDR3 runs to 14 residues. The V and J ends lost 5 bases and 2 bases respectively, with 12 bases between them. Written as DNA, the CDR3 is TGTGCCAGCAGCGCGCACAGGGCCAACTATGGCTACACCTTC. This encodes CASSAHRANYGYTF.

The chain carries TRBV10-1 and TRBJ2-7; possible D gene TRBD2, 6 bases. The CDR3 consists of 13 residues. V gave up 8 bases and J gave up 2 bases, with 13 bases separating them. CDR1 WNHNN and CDR2 SYGVQD come from the germline V gene (reference sequence). CDR3 region: CASPVLAPYEQYF. The DNA for the CDR3 is TGCGCCAGCCCGGTACTAGCACCCTACGAGCAGTACTTC.

This clonotype was counted only a few times. The J gene is TRBJ2-1, the V gene TRBV7-3; 12 nucleotides match TRBD2. V dropped 4 bases and J dropped 9; count of bases not matched to a gene: 7. CDR1 is SGHTA and CDR2 is FQGTGA in the germline V gene. CDR3 length: 15 residues. In nucleotides, the CDR3 is TGTGCCAGCAGCTCGTCTAGCGGGAGGGCCGCTGAGCAGTTCTTC. The encoded protein is CASSSSSGRAAEQFF.

DNA for the CDR3: TGTGCCAGCAGCGTAGAGGAGCGGGGCCTTACTTACAATGAGCAGTTCTTC. Encoded protein: CASSVEERGLTYNEQFF. This chain uses TRBV9 with TRBJ2-1, with TRBD2 identical over 7 bases. CDR3 length: 17 amino acids. The V segment lost 0 bases and the J segment 4 bases; nucleotides outside the gene matches: 10. CDR1 and CDR2 from the germline V gene are SGDLS and YYNGEE. The whole variable domain, remainder taken from reference TRBV9 and TRBJ2-1, is DSGVTQTPKHLITATGQRVTLRCSPRSGDLSVYWYQQSLDQGLQFLIQYYNGEERAKGNILERFSAQQFPDLHSELNLSSLELGDSALYFCASSVEERGLTYNEQFFGPGTRLTVL.

The chain joins TRBV5-1 to TRBJ2-7, with 11 bases identical to TRBD2. This CDR3 has 16 residues. V gave up 0 bases and J gave up 4 bases; unmatched junction bases: 6. Germline V lookup: CDR1 SGHRS, CDR2 YFSETQ. In DNA form, the CDR3 reads TGCGCCAGCAGCTTGGTAGCGGGAGGGCCGGGGTACGAGCAGTACGTC. Translated, it gives CASSLVAGGPGYEQYV.

This clonotype appeared many times. The chain combines TRBV28 with TRBJ2-5; no firm D call. V lost 2 bases to trimming and J lost 5 bases, with 9 bases between them. Germline values: CDR1 MDHEN, CDR2 SYDVKM. This CDR3 is built from 13 residues. As DNA, the CDR3 is TGTGCCAGCAGTTTACCCACGAGGGAGACCCAGTACTTC. Amino acids: CASSLPTRETQYF.

The chain is built from TRBV28 and TRBJ1-2; 7 bases match TRBD1. The CDR3 contains 14 residues. The germline V gene encodes CDR1 MDHEN and CDR2 SYDVKM. Trimming removed 7 bases from V and 8 bases from J; junction bases left unmatched: 13. CDR3 protein: CASTLPGQIVGYTF. In nucleotides, the CDR3 is TGTGCCAGCACCCTACCGGGACAGATTGTGGGCTACACCTTC.